These 25 T cell receptor delta chains were sequenced from one sample in a study of gamma-delta T cells after stem cell transplantation. TCRdb re-processed the RT-PCR reads using CATT. The table records 5,500 to 7,000 delta-chain clones, about 23% of them present only once. Sample: gamma-delta T cells. These receptors were taken from a human donor. It is not recorded whose cells these are; they may come from a transplant donor.

This chain uses TRDV2 with TRDJ1; TRDD3 agrees at 7 bases. There are 19 residues in the CDR3. Losses at the gene ends were 3 bases for V and 1 base for J; bases not matched to a gene: 19. Germline loops: CDR1 GEAIGNYY, CDR2 EKD. The CDR3 region is CACDPIRGTGALFTDKLIF. The CDR3 DNA sequence: TGTGCCTGTGACCCCATACGAGGTACTGGGGCCCTCTTCACCGATAAACTCATCTTT.

Points on this clone: A much larger clonotype is one base distant, so this may be a read error. This chain uses TRDV2 with TRDJ1; D perhaps matches TRDD1 (5 bases). V was clipped by 0 bases and J by 8 bases, with 36 bases between them. Germline lookup yields CDR1 GEAIGNYY and CDR2 EKD. This CDR3 spans 21 amino acids. The DNA for the CDR3 is TGTGCCTGTGACACCGTCTCCACCAATGCTGAGGGCCCAAAATATTCCCCCAAACTCATCTTT. The encoded protein is CACDTVSTNAEGPKYSPKLIF.

The gene calls are TRDV2 and TRDJ1; 11 bases map to TRDD3. With 6 bases clipped from V and 2 bases from J, the junction kept 10 bases outside the gene matches. The CDR3 sequence is 16 residues long. Germline-derived CDR1 and CDR2 are GEAIGNYY and EKD. CDR3 coding DNA: TGTGCCTGTAGCGAACTGGGGGATATGAAGACCGATAAACTCATCTTT. Amino acids: CACSELGDMKTDKLIF.

The chain employs TRDV2 and TRDJ3; 13 nucleotides match TRDD3. With V trimmed by 2 bases and J by 0 bases, 9 bases remained unmatched. From germline, CDR1 is GEAIGNYY and CDR2 EKD. This CDR3 has 21 residues. CDR3 protein: CACDKVLGDTLGSWDTRQMFF. CDR3 sequence (DNA): TGTGCCTGTGACAAGGTACTGGGGGATACGCTTGGCTCCTGGGACACCCGACAGATGTTTTTC.

In its sample, this clone is medium-sized. The chain has TRDV2 and TRDJ1, with 10 bases matching TRDD3. Looked up from germline, CDR1 is GEAIGNYY and CDR2 is EKD. The length of the CDR3 is 19 residues. Germline trimming cut 0 bases from V and 0 bases from J; bases unmatched to any gene: 12. DNA for the CDR3: TGTGCCTGTGACACCTTACTGGGGGATTCAGCACATTACACCGATAAACTCATCTTT. It is translated as CACDTLLGDSAHYTDKLIF.

This clone is medium-sized (0.01 to 0.1%) within its sample. The sample holds other DNA sequences that translate to the same CDR3. This chain links TRDV2 with TRDJ1; D is possibly TRDD2 (6 bases). Germline CDR1 GEAIGNYY, CDR2 EKD. The CDR3 consists of 16 residues. Deletions cut 2 bases from V and 3 bases from J, with 18 bases between. The CDR3 sequence is CACDRLPPPVADKLIF. The CDR3 nucleotides are TGTGCCTGTGACAGGCTTCCTCCCCCGGTGGCCGATAAACTCATCTTT.

To note about this clone: A much larger clone sits a single nucleotide away, making a read error possible. The chain carries TRDV1 and TRDJ1, with D possibly being TRDD3 (5 bases). The CDR3 totals 22 residues. Per germline, CDR1 TSWWSYY and CDR2 QGS. CDR3 loop: CALEENSVSPVLAPQYTDKLIF. DNA of the CDR3: TGTGCTCTTGAGGAAAATTCCGTCTCACCAGTACTGGCCCCGCAATACACCGATAAACTCATCTTT.

By frequency in the sample, this clone is medium-sized (0.01 to 0.1%). The chain has TRDV2 and TRDJ1; D is unclear. This CDR3 is built from 19 residues. The V end was cut by 0 bases, the J end by 0 bases, with 22 bases between. CDR1 and CDR2 (germline): GEAIGNYY, EKD. CDR3 sequence (DNA): TGTGCCTGTGACACCGTGGCCCAGAACTCCTTTCAGTACACCGATAAACTCATCTTT. It is translated as CACDTVAQNSFQYTDKLIF.

Here the CDR3 DNA reads TGTGCCTGTGATGGCCTTCGCGGGGGTATACAACTCCTAAGACACTTCACCGATAAACTCATCTTT. Translated, it gives CACDGLRGGIQLLRHFTDKLIF. The V gene is TRDV2, the J gene TRDJ1, with D perhaps matching TRDD2 or TRDD3 (5 bases each). This CDR3 is built from 22 residues. V was pared by 4 bases and J by 1 base, with 36 bases between. Germline-derived CDR1 and CDR2 are GEAIGNYY and EKD.

About this clone: The likely explanation is a read error, given a far larger clone one base away. The same CDR3 can be traced to other DNA sequences in this sample. V gene TRDV1 combines with J gene TRDJ1, with 12 positions matching TRDD3. The germline gives CDR1 TSWWSYY, CDR2 QGS. The CDR3 extends over 23 amino acids. The CDR3: CALGEPSSGGYGRLTASLDKLIF. The CDR3 nucleotides are TGTGCCCTTGGGGAACCATCCTCTGGGGGATACGGAAGACTAACCGCGTCCCTCGATAAACTCATCTTT.

With regard to this clone: This sample includes further DNA sequences coding for the same CDR3. The genes are TRDV2 and TRDJ1, with D possibly being TRDD3 (6 bases). The V end was cut by 4 bases, the J end by 5 bases, with 37 bases between. This CDR3 region has 21 residues. Germline CDR1 reads GEAIGNYY; CDR2 reads EKD. CDR3 sequence reads: CACEDLSTGKGDRTGKDKLIF. Written as DNA, the CDR3 is TGTGCCTGTGAAGATCTCTCCACTGGGAAAGGGGACAGGACTGGGAAAGATAAACTCATCTTT.

By share of the sample, this clone is medium-sized. The chain carries TRDV2 and TRDJ1; 9 bases match TRDD3. Germline V gene sequence: CDR1 GEAIGNYY, CDR2 EKD. The CDR3 has 17 amino acids. The V and J ends lost 0 bases and 6 bases, in that order; junction bases with no gene match: 13. The CDR3 sequence: CACDTLSGGFARHKLIF. The CDR3 coding sequence is TGTGCCTGTGACACCCTGTCTGGGGGATTCGCCCGTCATAAACTCATCTTT.

Judged by abundance, this clone is medium-sized. The rearrangement uses TRDV2 and TRDJ1, with 12 bases fitting TRDD3. J lost 0 bases, V lost 3 bases, and 19 bases had no gene match. This CDR3 comprises 21 residues. CDR1 GEAIGNYY and CDR2 EKD come from the germline V gene. DNA for the CDR3: TGTGCCTGTGACCCACTTTCTGGGGGATACGGTAAACCCTCCTACACCGATAAACTCATCTTT. It codes for CACDPLSGGYGKPSYTDKLIF.

This clone was seen only a few times. The genes are TRDV2 and TRDJ1; 11 nucleotides align to TRDD3. Per the germline V gene, CDR1 is GEAIGNYY and CDR2 is EKD. Trimming took 0 bases from V and 4 from J; bases not matched to a gene: 18. This CDR3 region has 20 residues. CDR3 DNA sequence: TGTGCCTGTGACACCCTGCCTTTGACCGTGGGGGATACGCAAAACGATAAACTCATCTTT. Translation: CACDTLPLTVGDTQNDKLIF.

This clone is medium-sized (0.01 to 0.1%) in the sample. CDR3 loop: CACDVLGDTGTDKLIF. The CDR3 DNA is TGTGCCTGTGACGTTTTGGGGGATACGGGGACCGATAAACTCATCTTT. The chain couples TRDV2 to TRDJ1; 11 nucleotides align to TRDD3. The germline V gene has CDR1 GEAIGNYY and CDR2 EKD. This CDR3 is built from 16 residues. J was trimmed by 2 bases and V by 3 bases; bases with no gene match: 7.

The chain combines TRDV2 with TRDJ1; 11 bases are shared with TRDD3. V shed 4 bases and J 3 bases; nucleotides not matched to a gene: 18. Looked up from germline, CDR1 is GEAIGNYY and CDR2 is EKD. CDR3 size: 19 residues. The CDR3 sequence: CACDGVGDTPSLEADKLIF. The CDR3 DNA reads as TGTGCCTGTGATGGGGTGGGGGATACGCCAAGCCTGGAGGCCGATAAACTCATCTTT.

This clone is medium-sized by share. The DNA for the CDR3 is TGTGCCTGTTGGGTACTGGGGGATAAGGAGGACGATAAACTCATCTTT. This translates into CACWVLGDKEDDKLIF. J is TRDJ1 and V is TRDV2; 11 positions match TRDD3. CDR3 size: 16 residues. Germline CDR1 reads GEAIGNYY; CDR2 reads EKD. The junction had 12 bases not matched to a gene; V was cut back by 6 bases and J by 4 bases.

A few counts support this clone. CDR3 region: CACDVLLGDTRTDKLIF. In DNA form, the CDR3 reads TGTGCCTGTGACGTCCTACTGGGGGATACGCGAACCGATAAACTCATCTTT. The V call is TRDV2, the J call TRDJ1; 13 nucleotides agree with TRDD3. The CDR3 runs to 17 residues. V was clipped by 3 bases and J by 2 bases; unmatched bases: 8. Germline CDR1 reads GEAIGNYY; CDR2 reads EKD.

This clone is classed as hyperexpanded. This CDR3 is also generated by other DNA sequences in the sample. The J gene is TRDJ1, the V gene TRDV2; 11 bases match TRDD3. The CDR3 covers 18 residues. V lost 4 bases, J lost 0 bases, and 12 bases stayed unmatched. The germline V gene has CDR1 GEAIGNYY and CDR2 EKD. CDR3 residues: CACERLGDRNQNTDKLIF. The CDR3, as DNA: TGTGCCTGTGAGCGACTGGGGGATAGGAACCAAAACACCGATAAACTCATCTTT.

This clone is judged medium-sized. The V call is TRDV2, the J call TRDJ1, with TRDD3 matching over 7 bases. There are 17 residues in the CDR3. CDR1 and CDR2 from the germline V gene are GEAIGNYY and EKD. V shed 3 bases, J shed 1 base, and the junction held 13 bases outside the gene matches. CDR3 protein: CACDPRGMAEGTDKLIF. CDR3 bases: TGTGCCTGTGACCCCCGGGGGATGGCGGAGGGCACCGATAAACTCATCTTT.

This clone is medium-sized in the sample. The chain combines TRDV2 with TRDJ1; no firm D call. V was clipped by 1 base and J by 1 base, with 21 bases between them. The CDR3 loop spans 18 amino acids. Germline values: CDR1 GEAIGNYY, CDR2 EKD. The CDR3 nucleotides read TGTGCCTGTGACACGCTTACTATACCACGGGGTACCACCGATAAACTCATCTTT. This sequence encodes CACDTLTIPRGTTDKLIF.

The chain links TRDV2 to TRDJ1; 7 nucleotides align to TRDD3. V shed 0 bases and J 2 bases; nucleotides not matched to a gene: 11. The CDR3 extends over 17 amino acids. CDR1 GEAIGNYY and CDR2 EKD come from the germline V gene. Here the CDR3 reads CACDTLQRGGDTDKLIF. The DNA of the CDR3 is TGTGCCTGTGACACCCTACAGAGAGGGGGGGATACCGATAAACTCATCTTT.

This sequence joins TRDV1 and TRDJ1; TRDD3 matches 9 bases. Germline-derived CDR1 and CDR2 are TSWWSYY and QGS. The CDR3 length is 22 residues. After removal of 2 bases from V and 0 bases from J, the junction contained 22 bases not matched to a gene. CDR3 DNA: TGTGCTCTTGGGGAAAGGTCCTCCGATCCTTACTGGGGGAGAGAGTACACCGATAAACTCATCTTT. Translation gives CALGERSSDPYWGREYTDKLIF.

This clone is medium-sized within its sample. A read error may be the cause here, since a much bigger clone is one base away. This same CDR3 is encoded by further DNA sequences in the sample. The V gene is TRDV2, the J gene TRDJ1; 10 nucleotides agree with TRDD3. Germline-derived CDR1 and CDR2 are GEAIGNYY and EKD. Trimming removed 0 bases from V and 2 bases from J; junction bases left unmatched: 2. CDR3 size: 15 residues. CDR3 in DNA: TGTGCCTGTGACACCTTACTGGGGGATACCGATAAACTCATCTTT. Translated: CACDTLLGDTDKLIF.

The J gene is TRDJ1, the V gene TRDV2, with 8 bases that match TRDD3. This CDR3 contains 17 residues. The V gene end was trimmed by 0 bases and the J gene end by 0 bases; junction bases not matched to a gene: 8. Germline-derived CDR1 and CDR2 are GEAIGNYY and EKD. The CDR3: CACDTVPHWGYTDKLIF. In DNA form, the CDR3 reads TGTGCCTGTGACACCGTACCTCACTGGGGGTACACCGATAAACTCATCTTT.